This T cell receptor beta chain appears in the sequencing data of a study of Graves' ophthalmopathy and Graves' hyperthyroidism. Study as a whole: The blood sample was drawn at first diagnosis and before any treatment.

A volume of approximately 10 ml of fresh peripheral blood supplied the PBMCs. RNA served as the template for amplifying TCR beta CDR3 regions. An opening RT-PCR round employed HTBI primers and preceded a second-round multiplex PCR. TCRdb redid the calling of the multiplex PCR reads with MiXCR, one entry per CDR3 protein. The repertoire has about 700,000 distinct CDR3 sequences, 35% to 50% of them found once; the top ten carry approximately 43%. The source is an adult man with Graves' ophthalmopathy. Material for sequencing was peripheral blood.

CDR3 in DNA: TGTGCCAGCACCGACGGGAGGGTTTCATTAGCAAACTATGGCTACACCTTC. It translates to CASTDGRVSLANYGYTF. The chain links TRBV6-5 to TRBJ1-2; D remains ambiguous. V shed 7 bases and J shed 2 bases, with 23 bases lying between them. The CDR3 sequence is 17 residues long. CDR1 MNHEY and CDR2 SVGAGI come from the germline V gene.